Listed below are T cell receptor beta chains from one sample, sequenced in a study of beta chain features in type 1 diabetes. Libraries were prepared by immunoSEQ multiplex PCR; TCRdb keeps only in-frame clonotypes and omits some of them. The sample includes approximately 730,000 clones, 13% of them seen just once. Sequenced material: naive CD4+ T cells from blood. Every receptor here comes from a man aged 18 to 29 with type 1 diabetes. CDR3s include the opening cysteine and the closing phenylalanine or tryptophan. The order of the fields is V gene, D gene, CDR3 length, J gene, clone size, CDR3 protein, CDR3 DNA. The D gene is left open where the match is weak. The size entry is marked missing in some rows and otherwise reads once, few, many or a size class.

v_gene: TRBV5-1; d_gene: NA; len: 15; j_gene: TRBJ2-7; abundance: NA; CDR3aa: CASSLDRAFSYEQYF; CDR3nt: TGCGCCAGCAGCTTGGACAGGGCTTTCTCCTACGAGCAGTACTTC
v_gene: TRBV5-1; d_gene: TRBD1; len: 14; j_gene: TRBJ1-1; abundance: NA; CDR3aa: CASSSGQWPDEAFF; CDR3nt: TGCGCCAGCAGCTCGGGACAGTGGCCTGACGAAGCTTTCTTT
v_gene: TRBV9; d_gene: NA; len: 15; j_gene: TRBJ1-1; abundance: NA; CDR3aa: CASSPQRGGNTEAFF; CDR3nt: TGTGCCAGCAGCCCCCAGAGAGGCGGGAACACTGAAGCTTTCTTT
v_gene: TRBV27; d_gene: NA; len: 15; j_gene: TRBJ1-2; abundance: few; CDR3aa: CASTHSDPYRDGYTF; CDR3nt: TGTGCCAGCACCCACTCCGACCCCTACAGGGATGGCTACACCTTC
v_gene: TRBV2; d_gene: NA; len: 12; j_gene: TRBJ2-7; abundance: NA; CDR3aa: CASGDGWGEQYF; CDR3nt: TGTGCCAGCGGGGACGGCTGGGGCGAGCAGTACTTC
v_gene: TRBV29-1; d_gene: NA; len: 12; j_gene: TRBJ1-5; abundance: NA; CDR3aa: CSVAEGGQPQHF; CDR3nt: TGCAGCGTCGCCGAGGGGGGCCAGCCCCAGCATTTT
v_gene: TRBV5-8; d_gene: NA; len: 11; j_gene: TRBJ1-2; abundance: NA; CDR3aa: CASSPSGGYTF; CDR3nt: TGTGCCAGCAGCCCCAGTGGGGGCTACACCTTC
v_gene: TRBV7-2; d_gene: NA; len: 11; j_gene: TRBJ2-5; abundance: NA; CDR3aa: CASRPDPTQYF; CDR3nt: TGTGCCAGCAGACCCGACCCGACCCAGTACTTC
v_gene: TRBV7-9; d_gene: NA; len: 16; j_gene: TRBJ2-7; abundance: few; CDR3aa: CASSLGSTASRSEQYF; CDR3nt: TGTGCCAGCAGCTTAGGGTCTACCGCTTCGAGGTCCGAGCAGTACTTC
v_gene: TRBV4-1; d_gene: NA; len: 13; j_gene: TRBJ2-5; abundance: few; CDR3aa: CASSQDFSGTQYF; CDR3nt: TGCGCCAGCAGCCAAGACTTCTCGGGGACCCAGTACTTC
v_gene: TRBV2; d_gene: TRBD1; len: 14; j_gene: TRBJ1-1; abundance: few; CDR3aa: CASSRRGLDTEAFF; CDR3nt: TGTGCCAGCAGTCGCAGGGGGCTTGACACTGAAGCTTTCTTT
v_gene: TRBV10-3; d_gene: NA; len: 15; j_gene: TRBJ1-4; abundance: NA; CDR3aa: CAISEQGTTNEKLFF; CDR3nt: TGTGCCATCAGTGAACAGGGTACAACTAATGAAAAACTGTTTTTT
v_gene: TRBV28; d_gene: TRBD1; len: 16; j_gene: TRBJ2-1; abundance: NA; CDR3aa: CASSPHPGQGVNEQFF; CDR3nt: TGTGCCAGCAGCCCCCACCCGGGACAGGGGGTAAATGAGCAGTTCTTC
v_gene: TRBV7-9; d_gene: TRBD1; len: 13; j_gene: TRBJ1-1; abundance: NA; CDR3aa: CASSRTGTTEAFF; CDR3nt: TGTGCCAGCAGCCGGACAGGGACCACTGAAGCTTTCTTT
v_gene: TRBV7-2; d_gene: NA; len: 15; j_gene: TRBJ2-3; abundance: NA; CDR3aa: CASSLGFERGDTQYF; CDR3nt: TGTGCCAGCAGCTTAGGTTTCGAAAGGGGAGATACGCAGTATTTT
v_gene: TRBV6-5; d_gene: TRBD2; len: 16; j_gene: TRBJ2-3; abundance: NA; CDR3aa: CASSYSKSGGTDTQYF; CDR3nt: TGTGCCAGCAGTTACTCGAAGAGCGGGGGCACAGATACGCAGTATTTT
v_gene: TRBV18; d_gene: TRBD2; len: 16; j_gene: TRBJ2-1; abundance: NA; CDR3aa: CASSLSSGGAYNEQFF; CDR3nt: TGTGCCAGCTCACTTTCGAGCGGGGGGGCCTACAATGAGCAGTTCTTC
v_gene: TRBV29-1; d_gene: NA; len: 18; j_gene: TRBJ2-3; abundance: NA; CDR3aa: CSVERGLIGQFLTDTQYF; CDR3nt: TGCAGCGTTGAAAGGGGCCTTATTGGGCAGTTCCTCACAGATACGCAGTATTTT
v_gene: TRBV7-2; d_gene: TRBD1; len: 14; j_gene: TRBJ1-5; abundance: NA; CDR3aa: CASSTGTGAQPQHF; CDR3nt: TGTGCCAGCAGCACCGGGACAGGGGCACAACCCCAGCATTTT
v_gene: TRBV28; d_gene: TRBD1; len: 16; j_gene: TRBJ2-3; abundance: few; CDR3aa: CASSLSQGSESDTQYF; CDR3nt: TGTGCCAGCAGTTTATCACAGGGGTCCGAATCAGATACGCAGTATTTT
v_gene: TRBV27; d_gene: TRBD2; len: 16; j_gene: TRBJ2-7; abundance: few; CDR3aa: CASSLASGGTFYEQYF; CDR3nt: TGTGCCAGCAGTTTGGCTAGCGGGGGGACCTTCTACGAGCAGTACTTC
v_gene: TRBV30; d_gene: TRBD1; len: 13; j_gene: TRBJ1-6; abundance: NA; CDR3aa: CAWSGQVESPLHF; CDR3nt: TGTGCCTGGAGCGGACAGGTAGAATCCCCCCTCCACTTT
v_gene: TRBV7-2; d_gene: NA; len: 13; j_gene: TRBJ2-2; abundance: NA; CDR3aa: CASSLVYAGELFF; CDR3nt: TGTGCCAGCAGCTTAGTATATGCCGGGGAGCTGTTTTTT
v_gene: TRBV7-7; d_gene: NA; len: 15; j_gene: TRBJ2-5; abundance: once; CDR3aa: CASSLTDTFQETQYF; CDR3nt: TGTGCCAGCAGCCTTACGGACACTTTCCAAGAGACCCAGTACTTC
v_gene: TRBV19; d_gene: NA; len: 14; j_gene: TRBJ1-5; abundance: few; CDR3aa: CASSIQGWDQPQHF; CDR3nt: TGTGCCAGTAGTATCCAGGGATGGGATCAGCCCCAGCATTTT
v_gene: TRBV13; d_gene: NA; len: 12; j_gene: TRBJ2-3; abundance: NA; CDR3aa: CASRSLTDTQYF; CDR3nt: TGTGCCAGCAGGTCCCTCACAGATACGCAGTATTTT
v_gene: TRBV25-1; d_gene: NA; len: 14; j_gene: TRBJ1-3; abundance: few; CDR3aa: CASSDRVFGNTIYF; CDR3nt: TGTGCCAGCAGTGACAGGGTTTTCGGAAACACCATATATTTT
v_gene: TRBV7-6; d_gene: NA; len: 14; j_gene: TRBJ2-7; abundance: few; CDR3aa: CASSLEVRSYEQYF; CDR3nt: TGTGCCAGCAGCTTAGAAGTCAGGTCCTACGAGCAGTACTTC
v_gene: TRBV5-1; d_gene: TRBD2; len: 17; j_gene: TRBJ2-1; abundance: few; CDR3aa: CATGDGSGGLSYNEQFF; CDR3nt: TGCGCCACAGGAGACGGTAGCGGGGGCCTCTCCTACAATGAGCAGTTCTTC
v_gene: TRBV5-1; d_gene: NA; len: 15; j_gene: TRBJ1-2; abundance: few; CDR3aa: CASSLGVTALDGYTF; CDR3nt: TGCGCCAGCAGCTTGGGTGTAACAGCATTGGATGGCTACACCTTC
v_gene: TRBV10-3; d_gene: NA; len: 13; j_gene: TRBJ2-3; abundance: few; CDR3aa: CAITTRVADTQYF; CDR3nt: TGTGCCATCACAACCAGGGTCGCAGATACGCAGTATTTT
v_gene: TRBV19; d_gene: TRBD1; len: 17; j_gene: TRBJ1-5; abundance: few; CDR3aa: CASTRDGQGVYNQPQHF; CDR3nt: TGTGCCAGTACCCGGGACGGACAGGGCGTTTATAATCAGCCCCAGCATTTT
v_gene: TRBV5-6; d_gene: NA; len: 14; j_gene: TRBJ2-5; abundance: NA; CDR3aa: CASSSGTYQETQYF; CDR3nt: TGTGCCAGCAGCTCCGGGACTTATCAAGAGACCCAGTACTTC
v_gene: TRBV5-4; d_gene: NA; len: 13; j_gene: TRBJ1-5; abundance: NA; CDR3aa: CASSLERGQPQHF; CDR3nt: TGTGCCAGCAGCTTGGAGAGGGGGCAGCCCCAGCATTTT
v_gene: TRBV6-6; d_gene: NA; len: 14; j_gene: TRBJ1-6; abundance: few; CDR3aa: CASRMTAINSPLHF; CDR3nt: TGTGCCAGCAGGATGACAGCCATCAATTCACCCCTCCACTTT
v_gene: TRBV6-5; d_gene: NA; len: 14; j_gene: TRBJ1-6; abundance: few; CDR3aa: CASSYGAAFPPLHF; CDR3nt: TGTGCCAGCAGTTACGGGGCAGCGTTCCCCCCCCTCCACTTT
v_gene: TRBV4-1; d_gene: TRBD2; len: 17; j_gene: TRBJ2-2; abundance: few; CDR3aa: CASSHPTSGGAPGELFF; CDR3nt: TGCGCCAGCAGCCATCCCACTAGCGGGGGGGCCCCCGGGGAGCTGTTTTTT
v_gene: TRBV4-1; d_gene: NA; len: 15; j_gene: TRBJ2-7; abundance: few; CDR3aa: CASSQDPQRRYEQYF; CDR3nt: TGCGCCAGCAGCCAAGATCCGCAACGCCGGTACGAGCAGTACTTC
v_gene: TRBV7-2; d_gene: TRBD1; len: 14; j_gene: TRBJ1-1; abundance: NA; CDR3aa: CASSFGTANTEAFF; CDR3nt: TGTGCCAGCAGCTTTGGGACAGCGAACACTGAAGCTTTCTTT
v_gene: TRBV19; d_gene: NA; len: 12; j_gene: TRBJ2-7; abundance: few; CDR3aa: CASSRPGNEQYF; CDR3nt: TGTGCCAGTTCCCGTCCGGGCAACGAGCAGTACTTC
v_gene: TRBV29-1; d_gene: NA; len: 13; j_gene: TRBJ1-1; abundance: few; CDR3aa: CSVEGVENTEAFF; CDR3nt: TGCAGCGTTGAAGGAGTGGAGAACACTGAAGCTTTCTTT
v_gene: TRBV28; d_gene: TRBD1; len: 14; j_gene: TRBJ2-5; abundance: few; CDR3aa: CARPQIGQGKTQYF; CDR3nt: TGTGCCAGACCCCAGATAGGACAGGGAAAGACCCAGTACTTC
v_gene: TRBV30; d_gene: NA; len: 15; j_gene: TRBJ1-5; abundance: NA; CDR3aa: CACLWGGGVGQPQHF; CDR3nt: TGTGCCTGCCTTTGGGGTGGGGGAGTGGGACAGCCCCAGCATTTT